These 18 T cell receptor beta chains share one sample of origin, sequenced in a study of beta chain features in type 1 diabetes. Findings and caveats of the study: Shorter TCRB CDR3s, moderately but significantly so, marked every one of the four CD4+ subsets in Type 1 diabetes patients.

No antigen is known for these receptors. Investigators reverse transcribed all isolated RNA, so they sequenced expressed TCRB transcripts. Sequencing was performed with immunoSEQ multiplex PCR; in TCRdb, only in-frame clones are kept and a portion is missing. The sample carries about 650,000 clones, 9.5% to 15% recorded once. The sequenced material came from naive CD4+ T cells from blood. The receptors derive from a man in his thirties or forties with type 1 diabetes.

On this clone: The sample holds other DNA sequences that translate to the same CDR3. The CDR3 loop reads CASSPGGLQETQYF. In DNA, the CDR3 is TGTGCCAGCAGCCCCGGGGGACTCCAAGAGACCCAGTACTTC. The V gene is TRBV7-2, the J gene TRBJ2-5; TRBD2 might be the D (6 bases). The V and J ends lost 5 bases and 1 base respectively, with 11 bases between them. This CDR3 region has 14 residues. Germline V CDR1 and CDR2: SGHTA, FQGNSA.

This clone was found a few times. The sample has other DNA sequences that encode this CDR3 too. V and J are TRBV7-2 and TRBJ2-5; 10 nucleotides agree with TRBD1. The V and J ends lost 5 bases and 5 bases, in that order; junction bases with no gene match: 5. The CDR3 totals 14 residues. Germline V gives CDR1 SGHTA, CDR2 FQGNSA. The DNA for the CDR3 is TGTGCCAGCAGCCCGGGACAGGGGCGGGAGACCCAGTACTTC. This codes for CASSPGQGRETQYF.

DNA of the CDR3: TGTGCCAGCAGCGTGGAGGGTACGGGTGGCACAGATACGCAGTATTTT. Translation gives CASSVEGTGGTDTQYF. The gene calls are TRBV9 and TRBJ2-3; a weak D match, TRBD2 (6 bases). Looked up from germline, CDR1 is SGDLS and CDR2 is YYNGEE. V gave up 2 bases and J gave up 1 base, with 14 bases separating them. This CDR3 is built from 16 residues.

The rearrangement links TRBV19 to TRBJ1-6; TRBD1 matches at 8 bases. The germline gives CDR1 LNHDA, CDR2 SQIVND (reference sequence). The CDR3 length is 15 residues. V lost 3 bases to trimming and J lost 5 bases; unmatched junction nucleotides: 3. CDR3 sequence: CASSIDRGDNSPLHF. For the CDR3, the DNA is TGTGCCAGTAGTATCGACAGGGGCGATAATTCACCCCTCCACTTT. The full variable domain, with the rest looked up from reference TRBV19 and TRBJ1-6, is DGGITQSPKYLFRKEGQNVTLSCEQNLNHDAMYWYRQDPGQGLRLIYYSQIVNDFQKGDIAEGYSVSREKKESFPLTVTSAQKNPTAFYLCASSIDRGDNSPLHFGNGTRLTVT.

As regards this clone: The sample carries other DNA sequences with the same CDR3. The gene calls are TRBV6-5 and TRBJ1-2; 8 nucleotides line up with TRBD1. V gave up 6 bases and J gave up 5 bases; unmatched junction bases: 5. The CDR3 spans 13 residues. From germline, CDR1 is MNHEY and CDR2 SVGAGI. This CDR3 reads CASSPDRAYGYTF. The CDR3 nucleotides read TGTGCCAGCAGCCCGGACAGGGCATATGGCTACACCTTC.

This clone was seen only a few times. It may be a read error: a sequence one base away is much more abundant. V is TRBV7-9 and J is TRBJ2-5; D is ambiguous. The V gene lost 5 bases and the J gene lost 4 bases, with 5 bases spanning the gap. This CDR3 has 11 residues. Per germline, CDR1 SEHNR and CDR2 FQNEAQ (reference sequence). CDR3 nucleotides: TGTGCCAGCAGCCAAGGAGAGACCCAGTACTTC. It encodes CASSQGETQYF.

The chain couples TRBV4-3 to TRBJ1-6; D is perhaps TRBD1 (5 bases). Trimming took 1 base from V and 9 from J, leaving 13 bases between them. The CDR3 loop spans 15 amino acids. Looked up from germline, CDR1 is LGHNA and CDR2 is YSLEER. The chain's CDR3 is CASSQVSGGTSPLHF. For the CDR3, the DNA is TGCGCCAGCAGCCAAGTAAGTGGGGGGACTTCACCCCTCCACTTT.

V gene TRBV5-1 combines with J gene TRBJ1-1; 7 nucleotides agree with TRBD1. The CDR3 extends over 15 amino acids. Germline assignment: CDR1 SGHRS and CDR2 YFSETQ. V gave up 0 bases and J gave up 1 base; unmatched junction bases: 3. The CDR3 is CASSLGDSSNTEAFF. The CDR3 DNA follows: TGCGCCAGCAGCTTGGGGGACAGCTCGAACACTGAAGCTTTCTTT. Based on the CDR3 plus reference TRBV5-1 and TRBJ1-1, the full variable domain is KAGVTQTPRYLIKTRGQQVTLSCSPISGHRSVSWYQQTPGQGLQFLFEYFSETQRNKGNFPGRFSGRQFSNSRSEMNVSTLELGDSALYLCASSLGDSSNTEAFFGQGTRLTVV.

J is TRBJ2-3 and V is TRBV12-5; 15 bases agree with TRBD2. V shed 3 bases, J shed 1 base, and the junction held 14 bases outside the gene matches. The germline V gene has CDR1 LGHNT and CDR2 FRNRAP. The CDR3 runs 21 residues. The CDR3 DNA follows: TGTGCTAGTGGTTTCGCACCCTCCGGGACTAGCGGGGGGCCACGCACAGATACGCAGTATTTT. It specifies CASGFAPSGTSGGPRTDTQYF.

This clone was counted only a few times. V gene TRBV5-1 combines with J gene TRBJ2-5; perhaps TRBD1 as D (5 bases). The CDR3 covers 15 residues. Germline V gene lookup returns CDR1 SGHRS and CDR2 YFSETQ. V shed 2 bases and J shed 4 bases, with 15 bases lying between them. In DNA form, the CDR3 reads TGCGCCAGCAGCTTACAGGAGAATACGGGAGAGACCCAGTACTTC. Its protein product is CASSLQENTGETQYF.

This clone showed up just a few times. The same CDR3 arises from other DNA sequences in this sample as well. The V and J genes are TRBV4-3 and TRBJ2-7; 9 positions match TRBD1. The CDR3 is made up of 15 amino acids. The V gene's germline CDR1 is LGHNA and CDR2 YSLEER. Trimming removed 1 base from V and 4 bases from J; junction bases left unmatched: 5. CDR3 DNA sequence: TGCGCCAGCAGCCAAGTACCGGGACAGGGATACGAGCAGTACTTC. It specifies CASSQVPGQGYEQYF.

This clone appeared a few times. This chain links TRBV11-3 with TRBJ2-6; D uncertain. Germline V lookup: CDR1 SGHNT, CDR2 YENEEA. CDR3 length: 15 amino acids. With 3 bases removed from V and 1 base from J, the gap between germline ends came to 7 bases. As DNA, the CDR3 is TGTGCCAGCAGCTTTGGGGTATCTGGGGCCAACGTCCTGACTTTC. Residues: CASSFGVSGANVLTF.

This clone was recorded a few times. This sequence joins TRBV9 and TRBJ2-7; 10 nucleotides agree with TRBD1. Losses at the gene ends were 3 bases for V and 5 bases for J; bases not matched to a gene: 8. Germline V lookup: CDR1 SGDLS, CDR2 YYNGEE. This CDR3 comprises 15 residues. CDR3: CASSESGTGDHEQYF. The CDR3, as DNA: TGTGCCAGCAGCGAATCCGGGACAGGGGACCACGAGCAGTACTTC.

This clone was observed a few times. The chain is built from TRBV19 and TRBJ1-2; no firm D call. Per the germline V gene, CDR1 is LNHDA and CDR2 is SQIVND (reference sequence). The V and J ends lost 5 bases and 8 bases respectively, with 12 bases between them. CDR3 length equals 12 residues. CDR3 in DNA: TGTGCCAGTAGTCCCCAGGTGGGGGGCTACACCTTC. Its translation: CASSPQVGGYTF.

This chain connects TRBV6-6 to TRBJ2-7, with 7 bases aligning to TRBD1. The ends lost 5 bases at V and 2 bases at J; junction bases unmatched: 9. Per the germline V gene, CDR1 is MNHNY and CDR2 is SVGAGI (reference sequence). The CDR3 spans 15 residues. Here the CDR3 DNA reads TGTGCCAGCAGTATCAATGGGGACAGCACCTACGAGCAGTACTTC. The encoded protein is CASSINGDSTYEQYF.

In its sample, this clone was seen a few times. The chain employs TRBV2 and TRBJ1-2; 10 bases map to TRBD1. CDR1 is SNHLY, CDR2 FYNNEI, per germline. Trimming took 5 bases from V and 4 from J; bases not matched to a gene: 7. This CDR3 comprises 15 residues. CDR3 nucleotides: TGTGCCAGCAGTCCCAGGACAGGGGGTGGCTATGGCTACACCTTC. Its translation: CASSPRTGGGYGYTF. Filled out from reference TRBV2 and TRBJ1-2, the complete variable domain reads EPEVTQTPSHQVTQMGQEVILRCVPISNHLYFYWYRQILGQKVEFLVSFYNNEISEKSEIFDDQFSVERPDGSNFTLKIRSTKLEDSAMYFCASSPRTGGGYGYTFGSGTRLTVV.

The chain combines TRBV18 with TRBJ1-6; D uncertain. V dropped 5 bases and J dropped 0 bases, with 14 bases sitting between them. Germline V gene sequence: CDR1 KGHSH, CDR2 LQKENI. This CDR3 is 17 amino acids long. In nucleotides, the CDR3 is TGTGCCAGCTCATTAAAGCAGGAGAGCTCCTATAATTCACCCCTCCACTTT. Amino acids: CASSLKQESSYNSPLHF.

This clone was seen more than once but under ten times. The V gene is TRBV5-1, the J gene TRBJ1-1, with a tentative D call TRBD1 (5 bases). V lost 3 bases and J 0 bases, leaving 12 bases between the germline ends. CDR3 length: 15 residues. Germline loops: CDR1 SGHRS, CDR2 YFSETQ. CDR3 nucleotide sequence: TGCGCCAGCAGCTCACGAGGGGTCTTGAACACTGAAGCTTTCTTT. Translating it yields CASSSRGVLNTEAFF.